This T cell receptor (beta chain) was recorded in a study of CD8+ T cells in alopecia areata. Sequencing templates came from extracted RNA that was reverse transcribed into cDNA. Here immunoSEQ multiplex PCR was the method, and the copy in TCRdb shows in-frame clones only, minus some. The table records around 120,000 clones, roughly 63% of them present only once. V was shortened by 1 base and J by 5 bases, with 6 bases between the two germline ends. In germline, CDR1 is GTSNPN, CDR2 SVGIG (reference sequence). This CDR3 is built from 12 residues. Treatment of the sample: oral pan-JAK inhibitor, 5-10 mg twice daily.

The sample was CD8+ T cells sorted from blood, taken at week 4, from a patient treated with tofacitinib. The V and J genes are TRBV30 and TRBJ2-1; D unclear. The TCR originated in a human donor with alopecia areata. The CDR3 here is CAWSENNNEQFF. The CDR3 DNA follows: TGTGCCTGGAGTGAAAACAACAATGAGCAGTTCTTC.